These 12 T cell receptor beta chains were sequenced from one sample in a study of T cell repertoires in cytomegalovirus infection. Via MiXCR, TCRdb re-called the reads, giving one row per CDR3 protein. The sample carries some 230,000 distinct CDR3 sequences, over 20% recorded once. The sample taken for sequencing was CD8+ T cells from PBMCs. These receptors were taken from a human donor in good health (CMV status not recorded). Some clones in this sample may be carry-over from other donors' samples.

In DNA form, the CDR3 reads TGTGCCCGGGACAGGGTCAGCACAGATACGCAGTATTTT. It encodes CARDRVSTDTQYF. The chain joins TRBV30 to TRBJ2-3, with 9 nucleotides matching TRBD1. The CDR3 extends over 13 amino acids. The V and J ends lost 8 bases and 0 bases, in that order; junction bases with no gene match: 3. From germline, CDR1 is GTSNPN and CDR2 SVGIG (reference sequence).

Ten or more counts support this clonotype. This sequence joins TRBV11-3 and TRBJ2-3; tentative D call: TRBD2 (5 bases). Germline V CDR1 and CDR2: SGHNT, YENEEA. Between the trimmed V and J ends, which lost 1 base and 4 bases, there was a span of 9 bases. The CDR3 totals 14 residues. The CDR3 sequence: CASSLGGAADTQYF. The CDR3 region has the DNA TGTGCCAGCAGCTTAGGTGGAGCGGCAGATACGCAGTATTTT.

V and J are TRBV9 and TRBJ2-7, with 12 bases aligning to TRBD1. Trimming removed 3 bases from V and 4 bases from J; junction bases left unmatched: 5. The CDR3 totals 15 residues. Per germline, CDR1 SGDLS and CDR2 YYNGEE. The CDR3 bases are TGTGCCAGCAGCGGGGGGACAGGGGGCGGATACGAGCAGTACTTC. It is translated as CASSGGTGGGYEQYF.

This chain links TRBV28 with TRBJ2-1; no definite D call. The CDR3 runs 14 residues. The germline V gene encodes CDR1 MDHEN and CDR2 SYDVKM. V lost 6 bases to trimming and J lost 3 bases, with 12 bases between them. The CDR3 region has the DNA TGTGCCAGCAGCTTGGGTTCTCTCTACAATGAGCAGTTCTTC. It codes for CASSLGSLYNEQFF. Looking up the rest from reference TRBV28 and TRBJ2-1 gives the full variable domain: DVKVTQSSRYLVKRTGEKVFLECVQDMDHENMFWYRQDPGLGLRLIYFSYDVKMKEKGDIPEGYSVSREKKERFSLILESASTNQTSMYLCASSLGSLYNEQFFGPGTRLTVL.

A note on this clonotype: This clone may be a read error of a much larger clone one base away. This chain connects TRBV7-8 to TRBJ2-1; D is unclear. From germline, CDR1 is SGHVS and CDR2 FQNEAQ. V was trimmed by 4 bases and J by 12 bases, leaving 25 bases between them. This CDR3 comprises 16 residues. The CDR3 nucleotides are TGTGCCAGCAGCTCCCTAAGTCGTCTCGAGACACATGTGCAGTTCTTC. Encoded protein: CASSSLSRLETHVQFF.

This clonotype was counted only a few times. The V call is TRBV28, the J call TRBJ2-7; D is uncertain. Trimming left V 8 bases short and J 3 bases short, with 17 bases between. The CDR3 spans 14 residues. The germline V gene has CDR1 MDHEN and CDR2 SYDVKM. As DNA, the CDR3 is TGTGCCAGCGCTCGTGGAATGCGGAACTACGAGCAGTACTTC. Translating it yields CASARGMRNYEQYF.

This clonotype was recorded a few times. A clone one base away is much larger, so this may be a read error. The chain carries TRBV30 and TRBJ1-1, with a tentative D call TRBD1 (5 bases). V lost 0 bases to trimming and J lost 0 bases, with 11 bases between them. The CDR3 consists of 15 residues. Germline CDR1 is GTSNPN and CDR2 is SVGIG (reference sequence). CDR3 nucleotides: TGTGCCTGGAGTGTGTGGGGACCAATGAACACTGAAGCTTTCTTT. It is translated as CAWSVWGPMNTEAFF.

This clonotype appeared many times. The V and J genes are TRBV7-8 and TRBJ1-5; D not certain. Germline V gives CDR1 SGHVS, CDR2 FQNEAQ. The CDR3 has 15 residues. The V gene lost 5 bases and the J gene lost 3 bases, with 14 bases spanning the gap. The CDR3 region has the DNA TGTGCCAGCAGCCTAGTAGCGGCGATCAATCAGCCCCAGCATTTT. As protein: CASSLVAAINQPQHF. Full variable domain (remainder filled in from reference TRBV7-8 and TRBJ1-5): GAGVSQSPRYKVAKRGQDVALRCDPISGHVSLFWYQQALGQGPEFLTYFQNEAQLDKSGLPSDRFFAERPEGSVSTLKIQRTQQEDSAVYLCASSLVAAINQPQHFGDGTRLSIL.

J is TRBJ2-7 and V is TRBV6-5, with TRBD1 matching over 11 bases. Losses at the gene ends were 3 bases for V and 5 bases for J; bases not matched to a gene: 9. This CDR3 comprises 16 residues. From germline, CDR1 is MNHEY and CDR2 SVGAGI. CDR3 DNA sequence: TGTGCCAGCAGTTATTTCCCCGGGACAGGGGGACACGAGCAGTACTTC. The encoded protein is CASSYFPGTGGHEQYF.

This clonotype showed up just a few times. Being one base from a much bigger clone, this may be a read error. This chain's CDR3 is CASSHGGEQFF. CDR3 nucleotide sequence: TGTGCCAGCAGCCATGGGGGTGAGCAGTTCTTC. V is TRBV3-1 and J is TRBJ2-1; D could derive from TRBD1 or TRBD2 (5 bases each). CDR3 length equals 11 residues. Germline CDR1 and CDR2: LGHDT and YNNKEL (reference sequence). V dropped 3 bases and J dropped 9 bases, with 6 bases sitting between them.

This clonotype has a handful of counts. The chain employs TRBV7-6 and TRBJ2-3; 11 bases map to TRBD1. The V and J ends lost 5 bases and 1 base, in that order; junction bases with no gene match: 5. Germline CDR1 and CDR2: SGHVS and FNYEAQ. The CDR3 is made up of 16 amino acids. The CDR3 coding sequence is TGTGCCAGCAGCGGACAGGGGGCAGGCGGCACAGATACGCAGTATTTT. Its protein product is CASSGQGAGGTDTQYF.

This sequence joins TRBV4-1 and TRBJ1-5; no clear D gene. The germline CDR1 and CDR2 sequences are MGHRA and YSYEKL. This CDR3 spans 14 amino acids. V was trimmed by 0 bases and J by 4 bases, leaving 7 bases between them. The chain's CDR3 is CASSQDHSNQPQHF. CDR3 sequence (DNA): TGCGCCAGCAGCCAAGACCACAGTAATCAGCCCCAGCATTTT.